This T cell receptor (beta chain) emerged from a study of blood T cell repertoires in COVID-19. As for the study in general: T cells, B-cell-depleted T cells, or PBMCs supplied cDNA or gDNA.

The data were produced by immunoSEQ multiplex PCR, yet TCRdb's version contains in-frame clones alone and is incomplete. The sample records about 180,000 clones, roughly 84% being singletons. The CDR3 has 15 residues. Germline values: CDR1 SGHNT, CDR2 YENEEA. V gave up 5 bases and J gave up 4 bases, with 14 bases separating them. The Seattle patients joined while their infection was active and were tracked longitudinally afterward. This receptor was taken from a woman aged 40-49 years with COVID-19, enrolled during active disease. The chain is built from TRBV11-3 and TRBJ2-2; D call uncertain. Sequenced material: peripheral blood. CDR3 in DNA: TGTGCCAGCAGCCCCTTCGCCTCAGGCACCGGGGAGCTGTTTTTT. Its translation: CASSPFASGTGELFF.